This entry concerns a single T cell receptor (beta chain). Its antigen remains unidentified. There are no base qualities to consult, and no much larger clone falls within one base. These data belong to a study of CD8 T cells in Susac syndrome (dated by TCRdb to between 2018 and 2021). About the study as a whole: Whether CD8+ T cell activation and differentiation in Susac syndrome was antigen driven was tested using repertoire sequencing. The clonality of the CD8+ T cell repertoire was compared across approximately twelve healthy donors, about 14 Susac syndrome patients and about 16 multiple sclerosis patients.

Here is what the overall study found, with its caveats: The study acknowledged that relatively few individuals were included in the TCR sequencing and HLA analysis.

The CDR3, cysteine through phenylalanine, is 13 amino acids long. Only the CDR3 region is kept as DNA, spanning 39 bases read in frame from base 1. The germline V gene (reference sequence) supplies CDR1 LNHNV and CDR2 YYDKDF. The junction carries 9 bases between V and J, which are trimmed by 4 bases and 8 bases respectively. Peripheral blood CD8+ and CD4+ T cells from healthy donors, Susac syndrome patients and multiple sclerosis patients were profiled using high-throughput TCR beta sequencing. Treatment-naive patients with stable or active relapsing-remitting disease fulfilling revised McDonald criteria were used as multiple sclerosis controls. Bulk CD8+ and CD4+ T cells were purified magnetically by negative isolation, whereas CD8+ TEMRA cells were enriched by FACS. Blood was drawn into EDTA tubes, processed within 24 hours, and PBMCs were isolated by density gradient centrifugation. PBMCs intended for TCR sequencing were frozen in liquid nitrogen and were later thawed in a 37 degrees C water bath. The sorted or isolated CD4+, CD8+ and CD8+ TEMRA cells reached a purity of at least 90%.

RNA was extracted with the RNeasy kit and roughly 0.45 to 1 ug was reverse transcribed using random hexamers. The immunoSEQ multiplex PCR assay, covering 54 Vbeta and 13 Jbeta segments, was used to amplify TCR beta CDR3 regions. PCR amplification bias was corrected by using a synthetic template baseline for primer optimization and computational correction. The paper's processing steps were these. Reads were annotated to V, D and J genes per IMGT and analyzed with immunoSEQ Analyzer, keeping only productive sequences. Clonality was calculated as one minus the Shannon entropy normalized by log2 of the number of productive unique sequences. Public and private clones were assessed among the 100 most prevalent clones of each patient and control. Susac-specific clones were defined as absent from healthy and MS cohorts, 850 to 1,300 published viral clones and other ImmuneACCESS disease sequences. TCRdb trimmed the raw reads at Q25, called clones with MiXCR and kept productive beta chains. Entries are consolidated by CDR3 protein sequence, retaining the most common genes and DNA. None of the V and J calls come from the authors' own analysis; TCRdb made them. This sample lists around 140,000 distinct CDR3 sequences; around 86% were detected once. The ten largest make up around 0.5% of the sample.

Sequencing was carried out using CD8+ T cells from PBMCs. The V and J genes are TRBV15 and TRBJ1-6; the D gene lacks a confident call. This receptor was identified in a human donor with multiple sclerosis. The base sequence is TGTGCCACCAGCACCACGAAGGATTCACCCCTCCACTTT. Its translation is CATSTTKDSPLHF.